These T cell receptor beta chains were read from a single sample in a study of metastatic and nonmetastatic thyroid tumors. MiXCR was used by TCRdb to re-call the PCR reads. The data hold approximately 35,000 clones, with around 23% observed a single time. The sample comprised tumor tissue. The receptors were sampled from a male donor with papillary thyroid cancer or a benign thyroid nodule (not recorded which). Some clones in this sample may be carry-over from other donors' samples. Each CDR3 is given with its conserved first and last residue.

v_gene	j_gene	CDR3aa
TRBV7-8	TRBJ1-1	CASSLFAMNTEAFF
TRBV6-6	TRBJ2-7	CASSYFQRSYEQYF
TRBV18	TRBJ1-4	CASSPWALQPEKLFF
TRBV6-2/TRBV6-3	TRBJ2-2	CASSYNLAGDNTGELFF
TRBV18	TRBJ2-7	CASSTWVPYEQYF
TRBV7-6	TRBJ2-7	CASSLEVLGGGSDEQYF
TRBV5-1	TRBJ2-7	CASSLVGNEQYF
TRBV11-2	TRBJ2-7	CASSPYRDNGLPRNEQYF
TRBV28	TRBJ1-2	CASSYGIRDRGPMGYGYTF
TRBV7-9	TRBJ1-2	CASSYGDSFYGYTF
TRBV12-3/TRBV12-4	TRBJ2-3	CASSFRTGVVTDTQYF